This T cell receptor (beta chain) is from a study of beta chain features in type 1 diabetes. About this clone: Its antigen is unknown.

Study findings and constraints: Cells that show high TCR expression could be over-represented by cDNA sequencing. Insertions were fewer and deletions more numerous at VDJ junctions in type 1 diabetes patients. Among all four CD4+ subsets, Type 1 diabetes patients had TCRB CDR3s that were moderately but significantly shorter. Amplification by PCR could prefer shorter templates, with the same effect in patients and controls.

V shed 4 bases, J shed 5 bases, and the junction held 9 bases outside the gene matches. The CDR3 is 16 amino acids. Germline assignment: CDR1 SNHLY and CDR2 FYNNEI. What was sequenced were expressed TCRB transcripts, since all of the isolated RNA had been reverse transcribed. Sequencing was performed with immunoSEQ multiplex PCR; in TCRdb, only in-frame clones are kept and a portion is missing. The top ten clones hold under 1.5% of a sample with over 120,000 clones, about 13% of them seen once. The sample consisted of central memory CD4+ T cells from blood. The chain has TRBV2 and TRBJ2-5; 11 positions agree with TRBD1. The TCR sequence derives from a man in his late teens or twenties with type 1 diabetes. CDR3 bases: TGTGCCAGCAGTGGCCGAGGACAGGGGGCAAGGGAGACCCAGTACTTC. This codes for CASSGRGQGARETQYF.